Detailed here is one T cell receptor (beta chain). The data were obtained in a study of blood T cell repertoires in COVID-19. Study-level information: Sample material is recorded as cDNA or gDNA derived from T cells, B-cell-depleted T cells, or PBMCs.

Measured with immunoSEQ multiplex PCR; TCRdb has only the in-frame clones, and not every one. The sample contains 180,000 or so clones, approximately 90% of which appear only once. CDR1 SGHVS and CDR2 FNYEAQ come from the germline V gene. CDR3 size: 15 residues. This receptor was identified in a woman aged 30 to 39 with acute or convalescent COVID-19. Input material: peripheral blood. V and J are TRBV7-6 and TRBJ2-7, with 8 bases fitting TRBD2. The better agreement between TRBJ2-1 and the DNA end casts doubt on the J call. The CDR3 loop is CASSPQSGSLREQFF. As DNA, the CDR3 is TGTGCCAGCAGCCCCCAAAGCGGGAGCCTAAGGGAGCAGTTCTTC.